The clone carrying this TCR beta chain has more than one count but fewer than ten. Antigen: not known. The sample is drawn from a study of post-analysis software for immune sequencing data. Study details: Patients had relapsing-remitting, secondary progressive or progressive-relapsing multiple sclerosis; some lacked subtype. The study's findings and limits: Controls' normalized Chao1 diversity significantly exceeded that of multiple sclerosis patients. F measure clustering grouped samples strongly by preparation batch.

Unique molecular identifiers featured in each of the TCR beta cDNA libraries. Each sample of about 1 to 10 million input T cells yielded around 500,000 cDNA molecules, so each molecule approximated one T cell. TCRdb used MiXCR to reprocess the PCR reads, holding one entry per CDR3 protein. Of 500,000 to 600,000 distinct CDR3 sequences listed, around 47% are singletons. This clonotype was obtained from a girl aged 10-17 years with multiple sclerosis. Sequencing used blood.

The CDR3 sequence: CAISESENEQYF. Written as DNA, the CDR3 is TGTGCCATCAGTGAAAGCGAGAATGAGCAGTACTTC. The chain employs TRBV10-3 and TRBJ2-5, with unresolved D. This CDR3 spans 12 amino acids. V lost 3 bases, J lost 11 bases, and 13 bases lay in between. Germline CDR1 ENHRY, CDR2 SYGVKD.